This T cell receptor (beta chain) is from a study of Ad26.COV2.S vaccination and SARS-CoV-2 variants. Per germline, CDR1 MNHEY and CDR2 SVGEGT. Trimming shortened V by 5 bases and J by 10 bases, and 11 bases separated the two germline ends. The CDR3 covers 11 residues. Method: immunoSEQ multiplex PCR; TCRdb's copy keeps in-frame clones and lacks some. This sample yields around 400,000 clones, of which about nine tenths are seen a single time; roughly an eighth belongs to the top ten. Sample treatment: about 20 received Ad26.COV2.S at low or high dose, single or two shots; a few received placebo; per-sample allocation not given. After the first vaccine or placebo injection, samples were drawn on day 63.

This TCR came from a person between 18 and 65 years old who received the Ad26.COV2.S COVID-19 vaccine or a placebo. The input for sequencing was peripheral blood, taken in a trial of Ad26.COV2.S vaccine versus placebo. The rearrangement joins TRBV6-2 or TRBV6-3 to TRBJ1-1, with a tentative D call TRBD1 (5 bases). CDR3 amino acids: CASSQGQGAFF. CDR3 sequence (DNA): TGTGCCAGCAGTCAGGGTCAGGGAGCTTTCTTT.